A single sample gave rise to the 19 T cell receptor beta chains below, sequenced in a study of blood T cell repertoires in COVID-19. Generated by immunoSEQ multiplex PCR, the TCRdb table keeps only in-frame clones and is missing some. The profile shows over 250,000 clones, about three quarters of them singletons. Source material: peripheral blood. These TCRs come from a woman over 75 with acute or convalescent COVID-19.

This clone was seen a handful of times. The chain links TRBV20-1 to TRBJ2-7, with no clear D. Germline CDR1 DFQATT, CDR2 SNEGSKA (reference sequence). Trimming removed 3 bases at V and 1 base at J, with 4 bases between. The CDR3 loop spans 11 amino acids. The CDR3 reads CSARYSYEQYF. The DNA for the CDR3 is TGCAGTGCTAGGTATTCCTACGAGCAGTACTTC.

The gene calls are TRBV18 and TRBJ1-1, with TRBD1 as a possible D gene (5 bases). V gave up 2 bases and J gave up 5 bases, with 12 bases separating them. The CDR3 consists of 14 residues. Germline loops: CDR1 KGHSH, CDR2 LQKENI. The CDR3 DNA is TGTGCCAGCTCACCAATCAGACAGCCTACTGAAGCTTTCTTT. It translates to CASSPIRQPTEAFF.

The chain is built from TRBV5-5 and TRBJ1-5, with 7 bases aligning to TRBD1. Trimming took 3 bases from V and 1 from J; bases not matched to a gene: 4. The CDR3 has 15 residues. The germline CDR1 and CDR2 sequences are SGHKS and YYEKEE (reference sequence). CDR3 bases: TGTGCCAGCAGCTCGACAGGGTGGAGCAATCAGCCCCAGCATTTT. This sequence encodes CASSSTGWSNQPQHF.

The CDR3, as DNA: TGCGCCAGCAGCTCACGGCGGCAGCGGGATGCCACAGATACGCAGTATTTT. As protein: CASSSRRQRDATDTQYF. The chain is built from TRBV5-1 and TRBJ2-3; 7 positions agree with TRBD2. The trim removed 3 bases at V and 2 bases at J, leaving 12 bases unmatched. CDR3 size: 17 residues. Looked up from germline, CDR1 is SGHRS and CDR2 is YFSETQ.

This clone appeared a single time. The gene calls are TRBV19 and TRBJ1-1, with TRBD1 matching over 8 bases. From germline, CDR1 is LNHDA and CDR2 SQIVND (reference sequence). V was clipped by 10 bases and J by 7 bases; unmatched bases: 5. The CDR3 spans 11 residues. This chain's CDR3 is CATKDRGEAFF. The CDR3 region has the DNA TGTGCCACCAAAGACAGGGGTGAAGCTTTCTTT. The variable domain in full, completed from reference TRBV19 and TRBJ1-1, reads DGGITQSPKYLFRKEGQNVTLSCEQNLNHDAMYWYRQDPGQGLRLIYYSQIVNDFQKGDIAEGYSVSREKKESFPLTVTSAQKNPTAFYLCATKDRGEAFFGQGTRLTVV.

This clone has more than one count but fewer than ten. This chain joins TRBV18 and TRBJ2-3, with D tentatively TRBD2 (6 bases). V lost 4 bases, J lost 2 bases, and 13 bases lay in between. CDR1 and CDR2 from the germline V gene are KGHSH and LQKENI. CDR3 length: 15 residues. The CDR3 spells CASSLGGAITDTQYF. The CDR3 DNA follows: TGTGCCAGCTCACTTGGCGGGGCGATCACAGATACGCAGTATTTT.

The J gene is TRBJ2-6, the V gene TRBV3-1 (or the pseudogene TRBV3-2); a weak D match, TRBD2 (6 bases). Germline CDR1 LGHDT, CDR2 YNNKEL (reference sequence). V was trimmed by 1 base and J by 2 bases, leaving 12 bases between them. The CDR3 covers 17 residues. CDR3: CASSQGAGRAGANVLTF. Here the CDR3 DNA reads TGTGCCAGCAGCCAAGGGGCGGGAAGGGCTGGGGCCAACGTCCTGACTTTC.

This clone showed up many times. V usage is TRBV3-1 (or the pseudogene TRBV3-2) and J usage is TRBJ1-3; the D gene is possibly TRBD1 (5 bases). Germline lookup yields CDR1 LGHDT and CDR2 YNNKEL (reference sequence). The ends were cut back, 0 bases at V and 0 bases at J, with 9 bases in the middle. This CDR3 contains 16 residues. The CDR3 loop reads CASSQDNRISGNTIYF. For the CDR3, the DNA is TGTGCCAGCAGCCAAGATAACAGGATCTCTGGAAACACCATATATTTT.

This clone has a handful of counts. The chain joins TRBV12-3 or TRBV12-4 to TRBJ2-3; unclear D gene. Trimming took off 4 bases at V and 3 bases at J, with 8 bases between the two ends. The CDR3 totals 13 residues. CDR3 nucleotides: TGTGCCAGCAGTTGGAGAGCAACAGATACGCAGTATTTT. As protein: CASSWRATDTQYF.

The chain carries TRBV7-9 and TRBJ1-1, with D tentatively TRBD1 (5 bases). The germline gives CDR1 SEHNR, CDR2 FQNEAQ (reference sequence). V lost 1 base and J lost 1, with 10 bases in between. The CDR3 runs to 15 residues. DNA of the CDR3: TGTGCCAGCAGCTTAGTCAGGGCCGGGAACACTGAAGCTTTCTTT. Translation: CASSLVRAGNTEAFF.

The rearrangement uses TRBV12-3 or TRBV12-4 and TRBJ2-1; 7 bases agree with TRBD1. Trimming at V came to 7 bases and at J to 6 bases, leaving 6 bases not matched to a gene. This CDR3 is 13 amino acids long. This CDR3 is CASTQGEFNEQFF. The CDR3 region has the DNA TGTGCCAGCACGCAGGGGGAATTCAATGAGCAGTTCTTC.

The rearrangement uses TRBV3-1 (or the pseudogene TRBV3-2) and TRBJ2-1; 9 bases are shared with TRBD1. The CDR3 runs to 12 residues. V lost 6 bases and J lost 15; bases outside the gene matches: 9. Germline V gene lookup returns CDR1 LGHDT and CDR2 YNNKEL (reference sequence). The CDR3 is CASSGTGRDAFF. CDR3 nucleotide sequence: TGTGCCAGCAGTGGGACAGGGAGAGATGCGTTCTTC.

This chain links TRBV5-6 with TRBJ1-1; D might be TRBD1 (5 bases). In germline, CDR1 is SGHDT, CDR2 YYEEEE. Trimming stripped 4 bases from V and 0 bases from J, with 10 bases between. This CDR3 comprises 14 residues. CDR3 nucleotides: TGTGCCAGCAGCGGAGACAGCATGAACACTGAAGCTTTCTTT. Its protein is CASSGDSMNTEAFF.

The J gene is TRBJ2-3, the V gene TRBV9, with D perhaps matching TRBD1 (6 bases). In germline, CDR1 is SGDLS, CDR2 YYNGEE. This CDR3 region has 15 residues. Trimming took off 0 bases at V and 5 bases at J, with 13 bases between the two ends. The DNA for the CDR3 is TGTGCCAGCAGCGTAGAGAGGGGGAGAGGAGATACGCAGTATTTT. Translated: CASSVERGRGDTQYF.

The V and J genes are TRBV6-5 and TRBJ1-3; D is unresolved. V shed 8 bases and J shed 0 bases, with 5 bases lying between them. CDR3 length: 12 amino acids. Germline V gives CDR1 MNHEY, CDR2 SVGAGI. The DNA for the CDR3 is TGTGCCAGCTCAGGCTCTGGAAACACCATATATTTT. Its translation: CASSGSGNTIYF.

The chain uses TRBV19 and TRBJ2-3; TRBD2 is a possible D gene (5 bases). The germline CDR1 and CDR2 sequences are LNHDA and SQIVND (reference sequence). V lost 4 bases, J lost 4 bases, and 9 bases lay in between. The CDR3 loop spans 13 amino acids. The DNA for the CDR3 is TGTGCCAGTAGTACAGTGAGGGCAGATACGCAGTATTTT. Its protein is CASSTVRADTQYF.

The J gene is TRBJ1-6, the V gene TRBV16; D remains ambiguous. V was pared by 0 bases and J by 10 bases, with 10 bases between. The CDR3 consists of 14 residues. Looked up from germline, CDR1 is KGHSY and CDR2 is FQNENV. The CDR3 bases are TGTGCCAGCAGCCAATCTGGAGTTGGCTCACCCCTCCACTTT. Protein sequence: CASSQSGVGSPLHF.

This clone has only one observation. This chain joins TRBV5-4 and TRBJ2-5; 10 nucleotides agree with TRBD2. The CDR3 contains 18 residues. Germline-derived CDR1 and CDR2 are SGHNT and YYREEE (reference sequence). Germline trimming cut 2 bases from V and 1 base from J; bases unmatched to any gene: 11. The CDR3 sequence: CASSFDLWLAGAQETQYF. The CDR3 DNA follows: TGTGCCAGCAGCTTCGATCTCTGGCTAGCGGGGGCCCAAGAGACCCAGTACTTC.

This CDR3 reads CASSGATNEKLFF. The CDR3 region has the DNA TGTGCCAGCTCGGGCGCAACTAATGAAAAACTGTTTTTT. The J gene is TRBJ1-4, the V gene TRBV18; no clear D. Germline CDR1 and CDR2: KGHSH and LQKENI. V lost 6 bases to trimming and J lost 0 bases, with 5 bases between them. There are 13 residues in the CDR3.